The sequence of this T cell receptor (beta chain) was determined in a study of blood T cell repertoires in COVID-19. The CDR3 has 15 amino acids. Between the trimmed V and J ends, which lost 0 bases and 1 base, there was a span of 9 bases. CDR1 is SEHNR and CDR2 is FQNEAQ in the germline V gene (reference sequence). Repertoires were generated with immunoSEQ multiplex PCR, while TCRdb's copy carries only in-frame clones and drops some. The sample contains roughly 200,000 clones, about 90% of which appear only once. The chain uses TRBV7-9 and TRBJ1-1; maybe TRBD1 (5 bases). This receptor was identified in a woman in her 30s with acute COVID-19. Material: PBMCs or T cells enriched from blood (not recorded which). CDR3 coding DNA: TGTGCCAGCAGCTTAGCGCGGGGCCGGAACACTGAAGCTTTCTTT. It specifies CASSLARGRNTEAFF.